This note documents a single T cell receptor beta chain sequence. Antigen unknown. These data originate in a study of shared clonotypes between healthy human individuals. Study-level points and caveats: Larger estimated richness was generally seen in naive subsets than in memory subsets. Among non-shared clonotypes, generation probabilities were lower than among those shared by all four donors.

This was a deep-level run. Sequencing was performed with immunoSEQ multiplex PCR; in TCRdb, only in-frame clones are kept and a portion is missing. The profile covers about 640,000 clones, with 72% appearing a single time and approximately 1.8% taken by the ten largest. The CDR3 totals 13 residues. Germline CDR1 is SNHLY and CDR2 is FYNNEI. The germline V and J ends were trimmed by 6 bases and 2 bases, with 11 bases remaining between them. The sequencing input was memory CD4+ T cells sorted from blood. Subset defined: CD45RA-negative fraction. This chain joins TRBV2 and TRBJ2-7; D not resolved. This receptor was taken from a woman aged 25 to 39 in good health. The CDR3 coding sequence is TGTGCCAGCAGACGGTCCACCACCTACGAGCAGTACTTC. This sequence encodes CASRRSTTYEQYF.